This T cell receptor (beta chain) was identified during a study of blood T cell repertoires in COVID-19. In the study overall: Sites in the United States, Italy and Spain provided acute and convalescent COVID-19 samples. From T cells, B-cell-depleted T cells, or PBMCs came the material, which was cDNA or gDNA.

The CDR3 length is 13 residues. Germline V gives CDR1 SGHVS, CDR2 FNYEAQ. Trimming took off 5 bases at V and 5 bases at J, with 9 bases between the two ends. The table came from immunoSEQ multiplex PCR; TCRdb's copy has only in-frame clones and leaves some out. Of 300,000 to 450,000 clones listed, more than 75% are singletons. Participants, about 18 to 100 years old, spanned fewer than 25 US areas. The study assigned cohorts using participant-reported clinical history. The material sequenced was PBMCs or T cells enriched from blood (not recorded which). The chain joins TRBV7-6 to TRBJ2-2; tentatively, D is TRBD1 (6 bases). The sequence derives from a man aged 40-50 years in a cohort exposed to, infected with or recovered from COVID-19 (not recorded which). This chain's CDR3 is CASSEGQTGELFF. The CDR3 DNA reads TGTGCCAGCAGCGAAGGACAGACCGGGGAGCTGTTTTTT.